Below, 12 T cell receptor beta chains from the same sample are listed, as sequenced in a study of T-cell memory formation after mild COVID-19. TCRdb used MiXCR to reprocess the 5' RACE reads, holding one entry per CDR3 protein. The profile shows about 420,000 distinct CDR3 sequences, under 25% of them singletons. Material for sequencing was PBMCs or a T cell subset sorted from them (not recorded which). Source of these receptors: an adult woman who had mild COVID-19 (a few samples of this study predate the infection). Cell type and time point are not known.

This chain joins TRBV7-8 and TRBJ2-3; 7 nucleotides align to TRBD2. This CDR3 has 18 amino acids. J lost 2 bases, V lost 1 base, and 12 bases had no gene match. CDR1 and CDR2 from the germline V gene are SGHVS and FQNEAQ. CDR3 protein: CASSLVGGGLAVTDTQYF. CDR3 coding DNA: TGTGCCAGCAGCTTAGTGGGGGGAGGGCTAGCGGTCACAGATACGCAGTATTTT.

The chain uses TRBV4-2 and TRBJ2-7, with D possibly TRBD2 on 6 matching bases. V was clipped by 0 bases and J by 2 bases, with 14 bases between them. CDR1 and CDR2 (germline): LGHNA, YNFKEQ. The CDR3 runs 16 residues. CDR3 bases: TGTGCCAGCAGCCAAGAAGCGGGCCCGGGGGCCTACGAGCAGTACTTC. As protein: CASSQEAGPGAYEQYF.

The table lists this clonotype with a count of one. The CDR3 DNA follows: TGTGCCAGCAGTGGGACCAGCGTTGGCTACACCTTC. As protein: CASSGTSVGYTF. V is TRBV6-1 and J is TRBJ1-2; D gene ambiguous. Germline assignment: CDR1 MNHNS and CDR2 SASEGT. V was cut by 4 bases and J by 7 bases, with 10 bases left in between. CDR3 size: 12 residues.

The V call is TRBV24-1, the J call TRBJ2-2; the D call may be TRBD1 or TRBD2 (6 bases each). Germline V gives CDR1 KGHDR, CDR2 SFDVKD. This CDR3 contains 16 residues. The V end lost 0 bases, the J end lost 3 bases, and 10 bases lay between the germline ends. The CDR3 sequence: CATSDLQRGDTGELFF. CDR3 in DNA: TGTGCCACCAGTGATTTGCAGAGGGGGGACACCGGGGAGCTGTTTTTT.

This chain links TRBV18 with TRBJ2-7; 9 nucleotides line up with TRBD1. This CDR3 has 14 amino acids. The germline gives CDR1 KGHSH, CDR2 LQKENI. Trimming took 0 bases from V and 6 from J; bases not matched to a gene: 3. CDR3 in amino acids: CASSPPGTGTEQYF. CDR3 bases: TGTGCCAGCTCACCACCGGGGACAGGGACCGAGCAGTACTTC.

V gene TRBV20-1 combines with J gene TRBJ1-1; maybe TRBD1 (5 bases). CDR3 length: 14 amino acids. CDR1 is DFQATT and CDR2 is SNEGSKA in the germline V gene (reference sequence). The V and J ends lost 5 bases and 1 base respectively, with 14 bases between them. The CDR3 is CSAHPLDKNTEAFF. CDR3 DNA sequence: TGCAGTGCTCACCCCTTGGACAAGAACACTGAAGCTTTCTTT.

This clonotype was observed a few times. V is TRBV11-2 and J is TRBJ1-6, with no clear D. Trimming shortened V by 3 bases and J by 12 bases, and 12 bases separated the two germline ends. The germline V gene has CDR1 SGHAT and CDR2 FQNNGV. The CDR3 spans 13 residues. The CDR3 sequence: CASSLDGHLPLHF. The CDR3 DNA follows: TGTGCCAGCAGCTTGGATGGGCACCTACCCCTCCACTTT.

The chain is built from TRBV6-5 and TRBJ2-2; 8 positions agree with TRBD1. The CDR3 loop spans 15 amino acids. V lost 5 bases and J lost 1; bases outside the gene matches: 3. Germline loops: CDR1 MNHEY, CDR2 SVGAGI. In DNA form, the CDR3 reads TGTGCCAGCAGTCGGGGACAGGAGAACACCGGGGAGCTGTTTTTT. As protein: CASSRGQENTGELFF.

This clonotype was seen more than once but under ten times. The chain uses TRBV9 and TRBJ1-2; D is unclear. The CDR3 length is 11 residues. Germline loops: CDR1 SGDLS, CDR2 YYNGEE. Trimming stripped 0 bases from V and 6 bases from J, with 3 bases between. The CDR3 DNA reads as TGTGCCAGCAGCGTAGATGATGGCTACACCTTC. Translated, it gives CASSVDDGYTF.

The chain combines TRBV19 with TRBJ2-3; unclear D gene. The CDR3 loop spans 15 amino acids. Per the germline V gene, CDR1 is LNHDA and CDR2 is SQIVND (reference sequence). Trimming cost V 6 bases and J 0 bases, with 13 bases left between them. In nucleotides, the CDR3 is TGTGCCAGTAGACAATATGGCTCTAGCACAGATACGCAGTATTTT. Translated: CASRQYGSSTDTQYF.

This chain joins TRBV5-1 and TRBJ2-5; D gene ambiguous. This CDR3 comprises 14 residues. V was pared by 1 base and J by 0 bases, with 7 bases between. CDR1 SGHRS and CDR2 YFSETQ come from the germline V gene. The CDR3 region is CASSLFGNQETQYF. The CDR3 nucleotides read TGCGCCAGCAGCTTGTTTGGGAACCAAGAGACCCAGTACTTC.

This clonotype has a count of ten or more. The CDR3 spells CASSSGGNYGYTF. The CDR3 DNA follows: TGCGCCAGCAGCTCCGGGGGTAACTATGGCTACACCTTC. The chain is built from TRBV5-1 and TRBJ1-2; possible D gene TRBD1, 5 bases. Germline V gene data show CDR1 as SGHRS and CDR2 as YFSETQ. V gave up 3 bases and J gave up 1 base, with 7 bases separating them. The CDR3 is 13 amino acids.